This TCR beta chain was documented in a study of blood T cell repertoires in COVID-19. Across the study: Italy, Spain and the United States were the sources of the convalescent and acute COVID-19 samples. The analysed material was cDNA or gDNA that came from T cells, B-cell-depleted T cells, or PBMCs.

CDR3 size: 17 residues. Trimming cost V 0 bases and J 4 bases; bases outside gene matches: 7. Germline-derived CDR1 and CDR2 are MNHEY and SVGEGT. As originally analysed: Amplification from reference gene primers served as the basis for estimated nucleated cell counts. This table comes from immunoSEQ multiplex PCR, and its TCRdb copy is limited to in-frame clones, with some not included. The V and J calls and the clone size are those of that table, but D and trimming were determined from the DNA. This table holds approximately 98,000 clones, approximately 82% found once. The V and J genes are TRBV6-2 or TRBV6-3 and TRBJ2-1; TRBD2 matches 9 bases. The TCR originated in a woman between 70 and 85 years old with acute or convalescent COVID-19. Sequences were obtained from peripheral blood. The CDR3: CASSYSPPSGVYNEQFF. CDR3 nucleotide sequence: TGTGCCAGCAGTTACTCCCCCCCTAGCGGGGTATACAATGAGCAGTTCTTC.